This TCR beta chain was found in a study of cytomegalovirus exposure and HLA in healthy donors. Sequencing was performed with immunoSEQ multiplex PCR; in TCRdb, only in-frame clones are kept and a portion is missing. The sample shows 260,000 or so clones, around 87% of them seen only once. For this clone: What it binds is unknown.

CDR1 and CDR2 from the germline V gene are DFQATT and SNEGSKA (reference sequence). The CDR3 runs to 11 residues. Regarding the study as a whole: The finding came from a later analysis; first-cohort TCR clusters tended to co-occur in the 120 or so validation repertoires. The authors enumerated over 150 TCR beta chains as linked to cytomegalovirus. In vitro testing confirmed a few CMV-associated chains as specific for CMV antigens.

The sequence was collected from a woman aged 18-30 years in good health and CMV-seronegative. This chain connects TRBV20-1 to TRBJ1-5, with TRBD1 matching over 8 bases. The sample was PBMCs. The CDR3 protein is CKTGEGQPQHF. CDR3 bases: TGCAAGACAGGGGAGGGTCAGCCCCAGCATTTT.